This T cell receptor (beta chain) was observed in a study of neurological immune-mediated disorders (dated by TCRdb to between 2019 and 2020). About the study as a whole: Using UMI-based sequencing, the study compared peripheral blood TCR-beta repertoires from patients with HTLV-I-associated myelopathy (HAM/TSP), patients with multiple sclerosis, and healthy controls. Alongside PBMC samples, the set of 106 TCR-beta libraries contained longitudinal samples, technical triplicates, and paired CD4+ and CD8+ T-cell subsets that had been sorted. Of the approximately 70 subjects in the cohort, some 15 were HAM/TSP patients, about 34 were multiple sclerosis patients, and approximately 20 were healthy controls. Overall study results and their limits: TCR clonal expansion was highest in HAM/TSP patients and lowest in MS patients, with MS patients falling below even healthy controls. No identical CDR3 amino acid sequences were found to be shared among expanded clones across subjects, suggesting that TCR-beta repertoires were private in all groups.

cDNA was synthesized by template-switch 5'RACE using a primer carrying a 10-nucleotide random unique molecular identifier by which each TCR transcript was tagged. Each sequencing run produced over 190 million TCR-beta sequences covering 15-18 subjects. Total RNA was extracted with the RNeasy kit. The KAPA Real-time Library Amplification kit was used to amplify TCR-beta VDJ regions with primers targeting the TCR constant region and the 5'RACE anchor. Sample indexes and Illumina adaptors were added in a first PCR, and a second PCR then increased library yield. After Ampure bead purification, the TCR product of roughly 650 bp was size-selected on a 2% E-gel SizeSelection system. Before pooling, libraries had their quality checked on a Bioanalyzer, their concentration measured with Qubit, and their quantity determined with the Kapa Library Quantification kit. An Illumina HiSeq 2500 was used to sequence the libraries paired-end at 2 x 150 bp. To increase sequence diversity, about 23-32% phiX was spiked into each library pool. In the authors' own workflow: The quality-filtered reads were processed with the UMI-based MiGEC pipeline, whose error correction step removed more than 80% of the raw TCR sequences. IMGT germline references were used for alignment of VDJ genes, and clonotypes were defined by a unique CDR3 amino acid sequence together with V-J genes. VDJtools evaluated clonal expansion, Shannon diversity and CDR3 relatedness (CalcPairwiseDistances, ClusterSamples); CLCbio workbench built phylogenetic trees. Clones with at least 8 unique UMIs were defined as expanded, with this threshold being based on coefficient-of-variation modelling across technical triplicates. TCRdb passed the public sequencing reads through fastp at Q25 and MiXCR, retaining productive beta sequences. When rows share a CDR3 protein, they turn into one entry using the most common DNA and genes. The V and J calls shown here were made by TCRdb, not taken from the authors' results. A total of tens of thousands of distinct CDR3 sequences appear in this sample, about a tenth of them only once. The ten largest clones take up under 2% of the sample.

This clonotype was detected many times. Its antigen remains unidentified. No much larger clonotype is one base removed from it; base qualities were not supplied. The healthy controls were volunteers from a blood bank in Maryland, USA. Unsorted PBMC libraries were generated from 2 million PBMCs stored in RNAlater at -80 °C until RNA extraction. Peripheral blood was subjected to Ficoll-Hypaque density gradient centrifugation to isolate PBMCs, which were then cryopreserved in liquid nitrogen. This sequence originates from a man aged 35 to 55 in good health. The source material was PBMCs.

For the CDR3, the sequence is CASSNSFRQSLGNEQFF. The DNA sequence reads TGTGCCAGCAGCAACTCGTTTAGACAGTCCTTGGGGAATGAGCAGTTCTTC. The sequence links TRBV4-2 to TRBJ2-1; matching of 5 bases hints at TRBD1 as the D gene. From the cysteine up to the phenylalanine, the CDR3 has a length of 17 residues. Only the CDR3 part of the read is kept: 51 bases, read in frame from the first base. In the germline V gene, CDR1 corresponds to LGHNA and CDR2 to YNFKEQ. Trimming costs V 5 bases and J 7 bases, and their ends lie 24 bases apart.